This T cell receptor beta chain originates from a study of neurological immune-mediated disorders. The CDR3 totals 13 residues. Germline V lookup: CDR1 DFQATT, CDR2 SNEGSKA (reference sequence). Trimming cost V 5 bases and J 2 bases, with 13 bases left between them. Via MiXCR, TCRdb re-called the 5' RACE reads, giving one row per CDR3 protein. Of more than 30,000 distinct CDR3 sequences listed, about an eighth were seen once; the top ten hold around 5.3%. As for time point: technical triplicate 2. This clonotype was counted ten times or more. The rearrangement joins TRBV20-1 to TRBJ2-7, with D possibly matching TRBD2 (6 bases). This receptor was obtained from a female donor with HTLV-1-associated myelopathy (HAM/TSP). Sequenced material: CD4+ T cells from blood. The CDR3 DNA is TGCAGTGCTTCGACTAGGGCAGCCTACGAGCAGTACTTC. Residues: CSASTRAAYEQYF.